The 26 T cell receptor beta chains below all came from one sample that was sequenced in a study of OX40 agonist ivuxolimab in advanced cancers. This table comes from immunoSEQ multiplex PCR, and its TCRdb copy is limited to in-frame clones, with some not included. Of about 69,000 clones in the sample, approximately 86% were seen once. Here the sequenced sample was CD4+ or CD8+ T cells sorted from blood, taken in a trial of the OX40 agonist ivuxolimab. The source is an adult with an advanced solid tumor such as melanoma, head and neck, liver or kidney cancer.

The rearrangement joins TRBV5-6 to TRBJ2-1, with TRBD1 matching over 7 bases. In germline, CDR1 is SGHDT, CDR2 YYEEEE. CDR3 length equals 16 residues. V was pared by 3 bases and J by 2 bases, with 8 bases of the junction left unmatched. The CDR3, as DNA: TGTGCCAGCAGCTGGTACCGGGACAGCCCCTACAATGAGCAGTTCTTC. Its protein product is CASSWYRDSPYNEQFF.

The CDR3 here is CASSLTGGAVGMFF. CDR3 nucleotides: TGCGCCAGCAGCTTGACAGGGGGCGCGGTAGGAATGTTCTTC. The chain has TRBV5-1 and TRBJ2-1, with 9 bases that match TRBD1. The CDR3 is 14 residues long. CDR1 SGHRS and CDR2 YFSETQ come from the germline V gene. V trimming: 1 base; J trimming: 15 bases; junction bases outside the gene matches: 11.

CDR3 sequence reads: CAISPGVAGANVLTF. As DNA, the CDR3 is TGTGCCATCAGCCCAGGGGTAGCTGGGGCCAACGTCCTGACTTTC. J is TRBJ2-6 and V is TRBV10-3, with a weak D call TRBD1 (6 bases). Germline assignment: CDR1 ENHRY and CDR2 SYGVKD. This CDR3 has 15 residues. Between the trimmed V and J ends, which lost 6 bases and 2 bases, there was a span of 11 bases.

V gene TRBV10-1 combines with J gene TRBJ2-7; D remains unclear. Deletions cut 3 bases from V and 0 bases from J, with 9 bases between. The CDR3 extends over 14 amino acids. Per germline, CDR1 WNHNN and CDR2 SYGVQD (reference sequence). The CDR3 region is CASSDALSSYEQYF. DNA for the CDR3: TGCGCCAGCAGTGACGCTTTAAGCTCCTACGAGCAGTACTTC.

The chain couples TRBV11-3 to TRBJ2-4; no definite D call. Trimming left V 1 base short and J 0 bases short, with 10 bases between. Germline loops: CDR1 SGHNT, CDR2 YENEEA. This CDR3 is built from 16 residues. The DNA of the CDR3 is TGTGCCAGCAGCTTAGGGGTACAGCTAGCCAAAAACATTCAGTACTTC. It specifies CASSLGVQLAKNIQYF.

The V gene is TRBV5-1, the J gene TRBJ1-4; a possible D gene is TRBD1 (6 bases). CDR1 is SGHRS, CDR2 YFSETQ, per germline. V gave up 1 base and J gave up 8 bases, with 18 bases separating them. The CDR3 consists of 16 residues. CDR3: CASSLSGPGAGEKLFF. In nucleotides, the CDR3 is TGCGCCAGCAGCTTGTCAGGGCCAGGGGCAGGGGAAAAACTGTTTTTT. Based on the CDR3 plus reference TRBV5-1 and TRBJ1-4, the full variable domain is KAGVTQTPRYLIKTRGQQVTLSCSPISGHRSVSWYQQTPGQGLQFLFEYFSETQRNKGNFPGRFSGRQFSNSRSEMNVSTLELGDSALYLCASSLSGPGAGEKLFFGSGTQLSVL.

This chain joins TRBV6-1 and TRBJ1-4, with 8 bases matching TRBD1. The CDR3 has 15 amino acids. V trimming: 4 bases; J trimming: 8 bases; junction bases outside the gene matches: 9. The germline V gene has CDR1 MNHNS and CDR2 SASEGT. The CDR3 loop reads CASSAAGTGDEKLFF. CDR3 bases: TGTGCCAGCAGTGCAGCCGGGACAGGCGACGAAAAACTGTTTTTT.

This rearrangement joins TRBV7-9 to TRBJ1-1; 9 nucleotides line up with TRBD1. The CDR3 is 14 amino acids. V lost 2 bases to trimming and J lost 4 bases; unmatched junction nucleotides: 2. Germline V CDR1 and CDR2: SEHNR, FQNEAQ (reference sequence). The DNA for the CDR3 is TGTGCCAGCAGCTTAAGGACAGGGGCCACTGAAGCTTTCTTT. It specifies CASSLRTGATEAFF.

In DNA, the CDR3 is TGTGCCAGCAGGGAGGGATTTTGGCGGCTAGGCTACTTC. This gives the protein CASREGFWRLGYF. The V call is TRBV2, the J call TRBJ2-5, with a weak D call TRBD2 (6 bases). V was shortened by 6 bases and J by 14 bases, with 22 bases between the two germline ends. There are 13 residues in the CDR3. CDR1 is SNHLY, CDR2 FYNNEI, per germline.

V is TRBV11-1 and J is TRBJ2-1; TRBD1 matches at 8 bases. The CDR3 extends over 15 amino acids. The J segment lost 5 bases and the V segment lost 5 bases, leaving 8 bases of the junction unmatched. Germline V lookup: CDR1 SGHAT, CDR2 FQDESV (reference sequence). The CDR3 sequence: CASSRYGQGNNEQFF. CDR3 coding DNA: TGTGCCAGCAGCCGGTATGGACAGGGAAACAATGAGCAGTTCTTC.

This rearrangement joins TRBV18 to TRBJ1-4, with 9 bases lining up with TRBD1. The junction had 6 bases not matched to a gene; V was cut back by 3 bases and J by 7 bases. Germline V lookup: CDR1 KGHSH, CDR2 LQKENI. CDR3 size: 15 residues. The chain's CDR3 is CASSPPGQGGEKLFF. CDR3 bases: TGTGCCAGCTCACCCCCGGGACAGGGCGGTGAAAAACTGTTTTTT.

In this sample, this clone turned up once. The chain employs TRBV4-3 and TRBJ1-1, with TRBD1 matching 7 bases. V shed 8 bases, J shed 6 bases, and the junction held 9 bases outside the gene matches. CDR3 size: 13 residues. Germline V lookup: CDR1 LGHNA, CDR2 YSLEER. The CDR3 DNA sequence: TGCGCCAGCTCCTGGGAGGGGGCAGCTGAAGCTTTCTTT. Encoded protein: CASSWEGAAEAFF.

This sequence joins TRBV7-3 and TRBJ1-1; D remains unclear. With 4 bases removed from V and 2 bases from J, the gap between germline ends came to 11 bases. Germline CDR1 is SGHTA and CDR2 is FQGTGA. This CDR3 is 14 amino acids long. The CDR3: CASSYSGGNTEAFF. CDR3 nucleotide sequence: TGTGCCAGCAGCTACTCCGGAGGTAACACTGAAGCTTTCTTT.

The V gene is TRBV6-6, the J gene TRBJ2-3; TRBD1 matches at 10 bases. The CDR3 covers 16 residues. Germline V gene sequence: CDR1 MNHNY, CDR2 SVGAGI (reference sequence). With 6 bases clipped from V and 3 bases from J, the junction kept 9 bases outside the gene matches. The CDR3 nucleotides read TGTGCCAGCAGCCACCCGACAGGGGGCGGGACAGATACGCAGTATTTT. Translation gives CASSHPTGGGTDTQYF.

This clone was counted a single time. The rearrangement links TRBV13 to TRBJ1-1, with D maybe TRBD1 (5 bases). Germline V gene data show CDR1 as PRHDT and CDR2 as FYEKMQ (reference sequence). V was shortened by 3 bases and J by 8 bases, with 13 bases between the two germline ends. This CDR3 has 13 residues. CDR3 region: CASSLTQVTEAFF. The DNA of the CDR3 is TGTGCCAGCAGCTTGACACAGGTAACGGAAGCTTTCTTT.

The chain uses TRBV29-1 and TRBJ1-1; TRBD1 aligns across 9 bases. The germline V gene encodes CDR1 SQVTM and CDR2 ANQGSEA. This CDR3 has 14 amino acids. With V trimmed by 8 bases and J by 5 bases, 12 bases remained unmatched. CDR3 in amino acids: CSLSRNRGPTEAFF. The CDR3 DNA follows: TGCAGCTTGAGTCGGAACAGGGGGCCTACTGAAGCTTTCTTT.

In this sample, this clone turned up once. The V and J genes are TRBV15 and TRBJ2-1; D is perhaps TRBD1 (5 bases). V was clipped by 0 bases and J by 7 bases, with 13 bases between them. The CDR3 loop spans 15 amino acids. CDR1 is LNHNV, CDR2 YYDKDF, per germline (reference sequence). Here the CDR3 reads CATSRDQGLGNEQFF. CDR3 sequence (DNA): TGTGCCACCAGCAGAGATCAGGGATTGGGAAATGAGCAGTTCTTC.

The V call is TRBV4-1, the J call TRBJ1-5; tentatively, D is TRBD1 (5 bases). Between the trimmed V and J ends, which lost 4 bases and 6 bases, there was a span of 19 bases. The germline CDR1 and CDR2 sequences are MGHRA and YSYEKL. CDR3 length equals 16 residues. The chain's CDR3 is CASSPSLDTVRQPQHF. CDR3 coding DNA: TGCGCCAGCAGCCCGTCCTTGGACACAGTGCGTCAGCCCCAGCATTTT.

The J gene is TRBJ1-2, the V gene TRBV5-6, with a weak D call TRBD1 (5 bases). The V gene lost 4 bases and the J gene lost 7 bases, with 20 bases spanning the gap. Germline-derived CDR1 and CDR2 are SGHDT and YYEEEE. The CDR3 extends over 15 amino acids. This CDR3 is CASSALSFIRGGYTF. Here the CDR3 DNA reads TGTGCCAGCAGCGCATTGTCGTTCATAAGGGGTGGCTACACCTTC.

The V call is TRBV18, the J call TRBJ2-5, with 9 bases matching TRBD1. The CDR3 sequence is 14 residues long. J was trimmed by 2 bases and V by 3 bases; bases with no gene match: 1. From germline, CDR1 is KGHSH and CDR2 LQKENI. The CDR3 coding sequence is TGTGCCAGCTCACCCGGACAGGGGCAAGAGACCCAGTACTTC. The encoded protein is CASSPGQGQETQYF.

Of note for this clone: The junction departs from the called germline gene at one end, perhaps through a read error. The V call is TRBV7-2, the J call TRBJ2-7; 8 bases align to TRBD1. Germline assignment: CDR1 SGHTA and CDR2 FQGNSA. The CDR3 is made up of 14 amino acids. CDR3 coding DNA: TGCGCCAGCAGCCAAGCTACAGGGGGGTACGAGCAGTACTTC. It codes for CASSQATGGYEQYF.

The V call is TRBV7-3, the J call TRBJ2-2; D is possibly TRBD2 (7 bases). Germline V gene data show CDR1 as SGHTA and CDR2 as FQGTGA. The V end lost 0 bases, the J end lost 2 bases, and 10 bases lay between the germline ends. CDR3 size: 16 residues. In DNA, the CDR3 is TGTGCCAGCAGCTTAACTTCGGGGGGCAACACCGGGGAGCTGTTTTTT. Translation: CASSLTSGGNTGELFF.

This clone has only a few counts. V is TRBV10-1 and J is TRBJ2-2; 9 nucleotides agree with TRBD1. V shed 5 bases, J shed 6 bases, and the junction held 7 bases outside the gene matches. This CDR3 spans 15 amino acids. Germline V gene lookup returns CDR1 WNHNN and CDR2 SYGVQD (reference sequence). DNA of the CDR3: TGCGCCAGCAGTCAAGCACAGGGGGCGGCCGGGGAGCTGTTTTTT. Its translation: CASSQAQGAAGELFF.

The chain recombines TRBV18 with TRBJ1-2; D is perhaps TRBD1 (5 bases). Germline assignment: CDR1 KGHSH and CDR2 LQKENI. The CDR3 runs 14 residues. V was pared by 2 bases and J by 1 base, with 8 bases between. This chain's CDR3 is CASSPEGSNYGYTF. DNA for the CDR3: TGTGCCAGCTCACCAGAGGGGAGTAACTATGGCTACACCTTC.

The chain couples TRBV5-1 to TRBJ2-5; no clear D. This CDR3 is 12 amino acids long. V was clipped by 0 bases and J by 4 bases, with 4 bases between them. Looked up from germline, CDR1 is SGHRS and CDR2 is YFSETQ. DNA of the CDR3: TGCGCCAGCAGCTTGGTAGGAGAGACCCAGTACTTC. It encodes CASSLVGETQYF.

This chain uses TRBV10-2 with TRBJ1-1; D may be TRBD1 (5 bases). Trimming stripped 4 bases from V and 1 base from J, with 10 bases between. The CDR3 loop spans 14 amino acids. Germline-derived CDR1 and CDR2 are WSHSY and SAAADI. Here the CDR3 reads CASSGFRENTEAFF. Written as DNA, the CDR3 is TGCGCCAGCAGTGGTTTCAGGGAGAACACTGAAGCTTTCTTT.